This is a list of T cell receptor beta chains from one sample in a study of identical twins. TCRdb reprocessed the 5' RACE reads with MiXCR, giving one entry per CDR3 protein. This table holds 750,000 to 950,000 distinct CDR3 sequences, around 12% found once. The data also belong to a second study, concerning yellow fever vaccine responses in identical twins.

Sample: PBMCs. These receptors all stem from a woman between 18 and 29 years old in good health. The CDR3 runs from the conserved cysteine through the conserved F or W. D genes are given only for firm matches. Where a row states a size, it is once, few, many or the class of an expanded clone; other rows omit it.

j_call v_call d_call clone_size cdr3_nt cdr3_aa
TRBJ2-1 TRBV29-1 TRBD2 - TGCAGCGTTGAAGGACTGCACGGGAGGGCCTACAATGAGCAGTTCTTC CSVEGLHGRAYNEQFF
TRBJ2-7 TRBV3-1 - many TGTGCCAGCAGCCAGCATCTTAGTGGGGGCGAGCAGTACTTC CASSQHLSGGEQYF
TRBJ2-1 TRBV6-2/TRBV6-3 - few TGTGCCAGCAGTTATCGAATTAGCGCAGCGTACAATGAGCAGTTCTTC CASSYRISAAYNEQFF
TRBJ2-2 TRBV12-3/TRBV12-4 - many TGTGCCAGCAGCCAGATTCCGGAGCGTACCGGGGAGCTGTTTTTT CASSQIPERTGELFF
TRBJ1-1 TRBV10-3 - - TGTGCCATCAGTGAGTCGTTCTCCGGCACTGAAGCTTTCTTT CAISESFSGTEAFF
TRBJ1-5 TRBV11-2 - - TGTGCCAGCACCCTTTCATTCGGGGTTCCTCAGCCCCAGCATTTT CASTLSFGVPQPQHF
TRBJ1-1 TRBV10-3 - - TGTGCCATCAGTGAGTCACAGCGATCAACTCCTGAAGCTTTCTTT CAISESQRSTPEAFF
TRBJ1-1 TRBV11-1 - few TGTGCCAGCAGCCAACAGATGAACACTGAAGCTTTCTTT CASSQQMNTEAFF
TRBJ2-2 TRBV6-1 - few TGTGCCAGCAGAGGGGACGCCGGGGAGCTGTTTTTT CASRGDAGELFF
TRBJ2-5 TRBV5-1 - - TGCGCCAGCAGCTTGGGTGGGGGCTCAGAGACCCAGTACTTC CASSLGGGSETQYF
TRBJ2-5 TRBV10-1 - many TGCGCCAGCAGTGAGTCGACGGAGACCCAGTACTTC CASSESTETQYF
TRBJ2-2 TRBV29-1 - many TGCAGCGGTGGGGACTTCCCCGGGGAGCTGTTTTTT CSGGDFPGELFF
TRBJ1-1 TRBV12-3/TRBV12-4 - few TGTGCCAGCAGTTTGACCCGTAAGGAAGCTTTCTTT CASSLTRKEAFF
TRBJ1-1 TRBV3-1 - - TGTGCCAGCAGCCTACATAGGCAGGCGGCGGCTTTCTTT CASSLHRQAAAFF
TRBJ2-5 TRBV5-1 TRBD1 few TGCGCCAGCAGCCTGATACCCACGGGACAGCAAGAGACCCAGTACTTC CASSLIPTGQQETQYF
TRBJ2-1 TRBV27 TRBD2 - TGTGCCAGCAGTTTTTATTCCCGCCGGGGAGGGGATGACAATGAGCAGTTCTTC CASSFYSRRGGDDNEQFF
TRBJ2-3 TRBV7-9 - few TGTGCCAGCAGCTTACGGCCGGACCTTCGAGGAGATACGCAGTATTTT CASSLRPDLRGDTQYF
TRBJ2-1 TRBV5-1 TRBD2 - TGCGCCAGCAGCTGGGTGGGGACTAGCGGGAACAATGAGCAGTTCTTC CASSWVGTSGNNEQFF
TRBJ2-7 TRBV6-1 - - TGTGCCAGCAGTCAGTCATGGGCTTCCTACGAGCAGTACTTC CASSQSWASYEQYF
TRBJ2-1 TRBV12-3/TRBV12-4 - few TGTGCCAGCAGTACTAGCTTAACGCCCAATGAGCAGTTCTTC CASSTSLTPNEQFF
TRBJ1-2 TRBV6-4 - once TGTGCCAGCAGTGACTCGTGGGGGGCTCGAGGCTACACCTTC CASSDSWGARGYTF
TRBJ1-6 TRBV25-1 - - TGTGCCAGCAGTGAATATACCACAGGGCCAATCGCCAGCTCCTATAATTCACCCCTCCACTTT CASSEYTTGPIASSYNSPLHF
TRBJ2-2 TRBV5-1 TRBD1 many TGCGCCAGCAGCGGGTTCAGGGGGACGAACACCGGGGAGCTGTTTTTT CASSGFRGTNTGELFF
TRBJ2-7 TRBV5-5 - few TGTGCCAGTGAGACAGGTTACGAGCAGTACTTC CASETGYEQYF
TRBJ2-4 TRBV2 - - TGTGCCAGCAGTCTGACAGGAGAGGGTCTAATTCAGTACTTC CASSLTGEGLIQYF
TRBJ1-4 TRBV12-3/TRBV12-4 - few TGTGCCAGCAAAAAGGGAACTAATGAAAAACTGTTTTTT CASKKGTNEKLFF
TRBJ1-1 TRBV12-3/TRBV12-4 TRBD1 few TGTGCCAGCAGAACAGGGGCGTCGGCTGAAGCTTTCTTT CASRTGASAEAFF
TRBJ2-1 TRBV29-1 - - TGCAGCGTTGAAGTGGTAGTCTACAATGAGCAGTTCTTC CSVEVVVYNEQFF
TRBJ2-5 TRBV7-8 TRBD2 many TGTGCCAGCAGCTTATACATTGCGGGGGGCGGCGAGACCCAGTACTTC CASSLYIAGGGETQYF
TRBJ2-1 TRBV6-1 - - TGTGCCAGCAGTGCACGAGTAGTGGTGGGCAATGAGCAGTTCTTC CASSARVVVGNEQFF
TRBJ2-1 TRBV12-3/TRBV12-4 TRBD2 few TGTGCCAGCACGAGGACTAGCGGGAGGGCCAATGAGCAGTTCTTC CASTRTSGRANEQFF
TRBJ2-2 TRBV28 TRBD2 - TGTGCCAGCCTAGGAAGCGGGGCGAACACCGGGGAGCTGTTTTTT CASLGSGANTGELFF
TRBJ2-3 TRBV20-1 - - TGCAGTGCTAGAGATCTGGGCACAGATACGCAGTATTTT CSARDLGTDTQYF
TRBJ1-2 TRBV24-1 - few TGTGCCACCAGTGATACCGTAACTAACTATGGCTACACCTTC CATSDTVTNYGYTF
TRBJ2-1 TRBV5-1 - - TGCGCCAGCAGCCCGGGACTTTACCTAAGCGATGAGCAGTTCTTC CASSPGLYLSDEQFF
TRBJ2-5 TRBV15 - many TGTGCCACCAGGATAAGTAAGGGAGAGACACAAGAGACCCAGTACTTC CATRISKGETQETQYF
TRBJ1-1 TRBV4-1 - many TGCGCCAGCAGCCAAGATCCGGACTACACTGAAGCTTTCTTT CASSQDPDYTEAFF
TRBJ2-7 TRBV3-1 TRBD2 - TGTGCCAGCAGCCCCGGGACTAGCGGGATTTTAGGCTCCTACGAGCAGTACTTC CASSPGTSGILGSYEQYF
TRBJ1-6 TRBV19 TRBD1 - TGTGCCAGTCACTCCGGGACAGGGCTTTCACCCCTCCACTTT CASHSGTGLSPLHF
TRBJ2-3 TRBV20-1 - few TGCAGTGCTAAAATTGATACGCAGTATTTT CSAKIDTQYF
TRBJ2-5 TRBV5-1 TRBD1 few TGCGCCAGCAGCTCGTTAGGGGGCGGAGAGACCCAGTACTTC CASSSLGGGETQYF
TRBJ2-7 TRBV27 - few TGTGCCAGCAGTGACAGGGGACTAGGCTACGAGCAGTACTTC CASSDRGLGYEQYF
TRBJ1-1 TRBV3-1 - - TGTGCCAGCACATTAACGCAGCAGAACACTGAAGCTTTCTTT CASTLTQQNTEAFF
TRBJ2-2 TRBV20-1 TRBD2 - TGCAGTGCTAGAGATTGGGCGGGGGACACCGGGGAGCTGTTTTTT CSARDWAGDTGELFF
TRBJ1-1 TRBV10-2 - many TGCGCCAGCCACCAGACAGCGAACACTGAAGCTTTCTTT CASHQTANTEAFF
TRBJ2-1 TRBV6-1 TRBD2 few TGTGCCAGCAACTTAGCGGGAGGGCCCAATGAGCAGTTCTTC CASNLAGGPNEQFF
TRBJ1-5 TRBV4-1 - many TGCGCCAGCAGCCAAGATTACATCTTCCTAAACAATCAGCCCCAGCATTTT CASSQDYIFLNNQPQHF
TRBJ2-2 TRBV20-1 TRBD1 few TGCAGTGCAACCGATCCTACAGGGGGCAAGTTCATCGGGGAGCTGTTTTTT CSATDPTGGKFIGELFF
TRBJ1-2 TRBV24-1 TRBD1 - TGTGCCACCGGTAACAGGGGTAGTGGCTACACCTTC CATGNRGSGYTF
TRBJ2-5 TRBV12-3/TRBV12-4 TRBD2 few TGTGCCAGCAGTTCCGTAGCGGGAGGTGGTTCCCAGTACTTC CASSSVAGGGSQYF
TRBJ1-6 TRBV7-9 - - TGTGCCAGCAGCCACGAGGGCTATGGTTCACCCCTCCACTTT CASSHEGYGSPLHF
TRBJ2-4 TRBV4-1 TRBD1 - TGCGCCAGCAGCCAAGAGACCGGCGACAGGGGTACCAAAAACATTCAGTACTTC CASSQETGDRGTKNIQYF
TRBJ1-6 TRBV5-1 - few TGCGCCAGCAGCTTGGTAGGACCACCGAATTCACCCCTCCACTTT CASSLVGPPNSPLHF
TRBJ2-1 TRBV20-1 - many TGCAGTGCTACTGATAACAATGAGCAGTTCTTC CSATDNNEQFF